This T cell receptor beta chain derives from a study of OX40 agonist ivuxolimab in advanced cancers. Whole-study results and caveats: The study found among the lowest clonal expansion in partial responders at 0.1-3.0 mg/kg.

Assay: immunoSEQ multiplex PCR; the TCRdb copy retains only in-frame clones and omits some. This sample has about 54,000 clones, with roughly four fifths found just once. With V trimmed by 8 bases and J by 5 bases, 10 bases remained unmatched. This CDR3 is 14 amino acids long. Germline V CDR1 and CDR2: LNHDA, SQIVND (reference sequence). As to this clone: Its antigen is still unknown.

The sequences come from CD4+ or CD8+ T cells sorted from blood, collected in a trial of the OX40 agonist ivuxolimab. The V call is TRBV19, the J call TRBJ2-7, with 9 bases aligning to TRBD1. The sequence was collected from an adult with an advanced solid tumor such as melanoma, head and neck, liver or kidney cancer. This chain's CDR3 is CASFGRGQGHEQYF. In nucleotides, the CDR3 is TGTGCCAGTTTTGGCCGGGGACAGGGCCACGAGCAGTACTTC. The entire variable domain, with the rest obtained from reference TRBV19 and TRBJ2-7, is as follows: DGGITQSPKYLFRKEGQNVTLSCEQNLNHDAMYWYRQDPGQGLRLIYYSQIVNDFQKGDIAEGYSVSREKKESFPLTVTSAQKNPTAFYLCASFGRGQGHEQYFGPGTRLTVT.